The TCR beta chain described here comes from a study of blood T cell repertoires in COVID-19. About the study: Researchers got acute and convalescent COVID-19 samples from the United States, Italy and Spain.

In the original workflow: Counts of nucleated cells, estimated from reference gene primer amplification, were obtained. Clones were sequenced by immunoSEQ multiplex PCR, and TCRdb holds only the in-frame ones, with some missing. V and J calls and clone size are those listed in that table; D and trimming were worked out from the DNA. The table has about 94,000 clones, about nine tenths seen once; the top ten hold approximately 5%. The CDR3 sequence is 13 residues long. Trimming pared 2 bases from V and 5 bases from J, leaving 7 bases between. The V gene's germline CDR1 is WNHNN and CDR2 SYGVQD (reference sequence).

This receptor was taken from a woman of 80 years or more with acute or convalescent COVID-19. The sample comprised peripheral blood. V usage is TRBV10-1 and J usage is TRBJ1-5, with a weak D call TRBD1 (6 bases). CDR3 region: CASSENRDQPQHF. CDR3 bases: TGCGCCAGCAGTGAGAACAGGGATCAGCCCCAGCATTTT.